A selection of T cell receptor beta chains follows, all from one sample in a study of cytomegalovirus exposure and HLA in healthy donors. Some clones are missing from TCRdb's copy, which holds only in-frame ones; the method was immunoSEQ multiplex PCR. The repertoire holds roughly 110,000 clones, with 70% to 85% as singletons. The sequenced sample consisted of PBMCs. These receptors all come from a male donor in good health and CMV-seronegative. The CDR3 runs from the conserved cysteine through the conserved F or W. D genes are given only for firm matches. Part of the rows lack a size; the others show once, few, many or a class for expanded clones.

15	TRBV7-9	-	TRBD1	TRBJ1-2	TGTGCCAGCAGCTCGAAGGGGGCGCCCATCGACGGCTACACCTTC	CASSSKGAPIDGYTF
15	TRBV4-2	-	-	TRBJ1-1	TGTGCCAGCAGCCCCCGGGACTCCGGGAACACTGAAGCTTTCTTT	CASSPRDSGNTEAFF
16	TRBV5-1	-	-	TRBJ2-1	TGCGCCAGCAGGATCGACCGGGGACACTACTACAATGAGCAGTTCTTC	CASRIDRGHYYNEQFF
15	TRBV28	-	TRBD2	TRBJ2-1	TGTGCCAGCGTAACTAGCGCGGGAGGGCCCAATGAGCAGTTCTTC	CASVTSAGGPNEQFF
13	TRBV19	-	-	TRBJ1-1	TGTGCCACCCGGACAAAAATTGGGACTGAAGCTTTCTTT	CATRTKIGTEAFF
15	TRBV27	-	TRBD2	TRBJ2-7	TGTGCCAGCAGTTTAGAGCGGGAGGCCGTCTACGAGCAGTACTTC	CASSLEREAVYEQYF
17	TRBV21-1	-	-	TRBJ2-6	TGTGCCAGCAGCCCTAGCCCTCCCTTCTCTGGGGCCAACGTCCTGACTTTC	CASSPSPPFSGANVLTF
13	TRBV7-2	-	-	TRBJ2-1	TGTGCCAGCAGCTTAGTTCTGTACAATGAGCAGTTCTTC	CASSLVLYNEQFF
12	TRBV12-5	-	-	TRBJ2-1	TGTGCTAGTGGTAAACTCTACAATGAGCAGTTCTTC	CASGKLYNEQFF
13	TRBV28	-	TRBD1	TRBJ1-2	TGTGCCAGCTTAAAAGGACAGGGGTTGAGCTACACCTTC	CASLKGQGLSYTF
14	TRBV7-3	-	TRBD1	TRBJ2-7	TGTGCCAGCAGCTTAACGGGCACAGGGGGCGAGCAGTACTTC	CASSLTGTGGEQYF
16	TRBV5-1	-	-	TRBJ2-3	TGCGCCAGCACCGACGGGAGATTCGGGAGCACAGATACGCAGTATTTT	CASTDGRFGSTDTQYF
13	TRBV6-4	-	-	TRBJ1-1	TGTGCCAGCAGTGACGGGGAGGGCTCTGAAGCTTTCTTT	CASSDGEGSEAFF
14	TRBV19	few	TRBD1	TRBJ1-5	TGTGCCACAGAACGACAGGGGCGCAATCAGCCCCAGCATTTT	CATERQGRNQPQHF
14	TRBV27	-	TRBD2	TRBJ2-1	TGTGCCACCCGAGCGGGGAGCTCCTACAATGAGCAGTTCTTC	CATRAGSSYNEQFF
15	TRBV10-2	-	TRBD2	TRBJ2-3	TGCGCCAGCACTAGCGGGAGGCAAAGCACAGATACGCAGTATTTT	CASTSGRQSTDTQYF
15	TRBV18	-	TRBD2	TRBJ2-1	TGTGCCAGCTCACAGGGACTAGCGGATTACAATGAGCAGTTCTTC	CASSQGLADYNEQFF
14	TRBV6-5	-	-	TRBJ2-2	TGTGCCAGCAGGCGGGACTCCAACACCGGGGAGCTGTTTTTT	CASRRDSNTGELFF